This section outlines one TCR beta chain sequence together with its context. This sample stems from a study of PD-L1 blockade in urothelial cancer. The CDR3 runs 13 residues. The germline V and J ends were trimmed by 3 bases and 0 bases, with 6 bases remaining between them. Germline V CDR1 and CDR2: LNHNV, YYDKDF (reference sequence). The sample's time point: peripheral blood 6 weeks after treatment start. Produced via immunoSEQ multiplex PCR; TCRdb's table is partial and in-frame only. The sample records some 120,000 clones, about 89% being singletons. The sequencing used PBMCs, collected around atezolizumab (anti-PD-L1) treatment. The source is a man in his 60s with urothelial cancer. This rearrangement joins TRBV15 to TRBJ2-7; a weak D match, TRBD2 (5 bases). CDR3 loop: CATSSGVSYEQYF. In DNA, the CDR3 is TGTGCCACCAGCAGCGGGGTCTCCTACGAGCAGTACTTC.